This record concerns one T cell receptor (beta chain) sequence. This record comes from a study of cytomegalovirus exposure and HLA in healthy donors. V trimming: 1 base; J trimming: 0 bases; junction bases outside the gene matches: 11. Germline CDR1 reads KGHSH; CDR2 reads LQKENI. The CDR3 spans 18 residues. Produced via immunoSEQ multiplex PCR; TCRdb's table is partial and in-frame only. This table has 150,000 to 200,000 clones, roughly 86% appearing once. The V gene is TRBV18, the J gene TRBJ1-1; the match to TRBD1 covers 7 bases. This clonotype originated in a woman between 18 and 30 years old in good health and CMV-seronegative. What was sequenced was PBMCs. This CDR3 reads CASSPRMTGTFMNTEAFF. The CDR3 region has the DNA TGTGCCAGCTCACCACGTATGACAGGGACCTTTATGAACACTGAAGCTTTCTTT.